The 20 T cell receptor beta chains presented below share a single source sample, sequenced in a study of T-cell memory formation after mild COVID-19. TCRdb reprocessed the 5' RACE reads with MiXCR, giving one entry per CDR3 protein. The sample carries roughly 250,000 distinct CDR3 sequences, approximately 16% recorded once. The sequencing input was PBMCs or a T cell subset sorted from them (not recorded which). Source of these receptors: a man younger than 35 who had mild COVID-19 (a few samples of this study predate the infection). Cell type and time point are not known.

V usage is TRBV4-3 and J usage is TRBJ2-7; 8 nucleotides line up with TRBD1. The CDR3 is 16 amino acids. The ends lost 0 bases at V and 7 bases at J; junction bases unmatched: 11. The germline gives CDR1 LGHNA, CDR2 YSLEER. The DNA for the CDR3 is TGCGCCAGCAGCCAAGATAGAGGACAGGGAGAGCTTGAGCAGTACTTC. Its protein is CASSQDRGQGELEQYF.

The V gene is TRBV6-5, the J gene TRBJ2-3; 11 bases are shared with TRBD2. Germline lookup yields CDR1 MNHEY and CDR2 SVGAGI. J was trimmed by 9 bases and V by 2 bases; bases with no gene match: 4. The CDR3 sequence is 14 residues long. In nucleotides, the CDR3 is TGTGCCAGCAGTTACAGGGTAGCGGGGGGGACGCAGTATTTT. This gives the protein CASSYRVAGGTQYF.

This clonotype was seen only a few times. The chain uses TRBV4-3 and TRBJ1-2; weak D call: TRBD1 (5 bases). This CDR3 has 16 residues. Deletions cut 4 bases from V and 0 bases from J, with 15 bases between. CDR1 LGHNA and CDR2 YSLEER come from the germline V gene. DNA of the CDR3: TGCGCCAGCAGCCGTGGGGCGGGGGAAGCTAACTATGGCTACACCTTC. Protein: CASSRGAGEANYGYTF.

This rearrangement joins TRBV4-1 to TRBJ2-1; 9 bases agree with TRBD2. From germline, CDR1 is MGHRA and CDR2 YSYEKL. V was pared by 1 base and J by 7 bases, with 8 bases of the junction left unmatched. CDR3 size: 16 residues. In nucleotides, the CDR3 is TGCGCCAGCAGCCAAGGGGGGCTAGCGGGGTATAATGAGCAGTTCTTC. Translation gives CASSQGGLAGYNEQFF.

Remarks on this clonotype: The junction shows a germline mismatch at one end, possibly a read error. The CDR3 nucleotides are TGTTCCAGCAGCTTAGTAGGAGGGGGCAACTATGGCTACACCTTC. This gives the protein CSSSLVGGGNYGYTF. The rearrangement uses TRBV7-9 and TRBJ1-2, with 7 nucleotides matching TRBD1. This CDR3 has 15 amino acids. Germline V gene lookup returns CDR1 SEHNR and CDR2 FQNEAQ (reference sequence).

In its sample, this clonotype was seen many times. The CDR3 is CASSLIFPADNEQFF. The CDR3 nucleotides read TGCGCCAGCAGCTTGATCTTCCCAGCCGACAATGAGCAGTTCTTC. The chain is built from TRBV5-1 and TRBJ2-1; D gene unclear. Trimming pared 1 base from V and 5 bases from J, leaving 13 bases between. CDR3 length: 15 residues. The germline gives CDR1 SGHRS, CDR2 YFSETQ.

This clonotype was counted only a few times. V usage is TRBV7-6 and J usage is TRBJ1-6; 8 positions agree with TRBD1. V dropped 5 bases and J dropped 8; count of bases not matched to a gene: 8. The CDR3 sequence is 15 residues long. Germline values: CDR1 SGHVS, CDR2 FNYEAQ. The CDR3 sequence: CASSPTGGTYSPLHF. The DNA for the CDR3 is TGTGCCAGCAGCCCTACAGGGGGGACCTATTCACCCCTCCACTTT.

The chain uses TRBV19 and TRBJ1-6, with a possible D match to TRBD1 (6 bases). The CDR3 is made up of 15 amino acids. The germline V gene has CDR1 LNHDA and CDR2 SQIVND (reference sequence). V was shortened by 5 bases and J by 9 bases, with 17 bases between the two germline ends. CDR3 DNA: TGTGCCAGTAGTCAAGACGGGGGCTGGGGTTCACCCCTCCACTTT. Its protein product is CASSQDGGWGSPLHF.

The gene calls are TRBV5-6 and TRBJ1-5; 11 bases are a match to TRBD1. CDR3 size: 16 residues. CDR1 SGHDT and CDR2 YYEEEE come from the germline V gene. V was clipped by 5 bases and J by 2 bases; unmatched bases: 6. The CDR3 region has the DNA TGTGCCAGCAGTCGGACAGGGGGCGCCGGCAATCAGCCCCAGCATTTT. Its translation: CASSRTGGAGNQPQHF.

The rearrangement links TRBV12-3 or TRBV12-4 to TRBJ2-7; a weak D match, TRBD2 (6 bases). V lost 3 bases and J 3 bases, leaving 12 bases between the germline ends. The CDR3 spans 14 residues. The CDR3 coding sequence is TGTGCCAGCAGTTTTGGGGGAGGTATCTACGAGCAGTACGTC. It specifies CASSFGGGIYEQYV.

This chain links TRBV9 with TRBJ1-2, with no clear D. The germline V gene encodes CDR1 SGDLS and CDR2 YYNGEE. The CDR3 spans 12 residues. V lost 5 bases, J lost 0 bases, and 5 bases lay in between. DNA of the CDR3: TGTGCCAGCAGGCTATCTAACTATGGCTACACCTTC. This encodes CASRLSNYGYTF.

The V gene is TRBV6-5, the J gene TRBJ2-6; D is tentatively TRBD1 or TRBD2 (7 bases each). CDR1 MNHEY and CDR2 SVGAGI come from the germline V gene. The CDR3 sequence is 18 residues long. V was pared by 2 bases and J by 1 base, with 15 bases between. The CDR3 loop is CASSYHPGGGSGANVLTF. CDR3 in DNA: TGTGCCAGCAGTTACCACCCAGGGGGAGGGTCTGGGGCCAACGTCCTGACTTTC.

The rearrangement joins TRBV25-1 to TRBJ2-5; TRBD2 matches at 9 bases. Looked up from germline, CDR1 is MGHDK and CDR2 is SYGVNS. Germline trimming cut 6 bases from V and 5 bases from J; bases unmatched to any gene: 19. The CDR3 runs 18 residues. CDR3 nucleotide sequence: TGTGCCAGCAGATCAGGGATTCTAGCGGGGACCAGAGGGGAGACCCAGTACTTC. Translated: CASRSGILAGTRGETQYF.

This clonotype came up a few times. This chain links TRBV4-1 with TRBJ2-5, with D possibly TRBD2 on 5 matching bases. The V end lost 4 bases, the J end lost 1 base, and 22 bases lay between the germline ends. The CDR3 has 18 amino acids. Per the germline V gene, CDR1 is MGHRA and CDR2 is YSYEKL. Written as DNA, the CDR3 is TGCGCCAGCAGCCTCCACCCGGGATTGGCCACGACCCAAGAGACCCAGTACTTC. It translates to CASSLHPGLATTQETQYF.

The chain recombines TRBV9 with TRBJ2-2, with D tentatively TRBD1 (6 bases). Germline V gene lookup returns CDR1 SGDLS and CDR2 YYNGEE. V was pared by 3 bases and J by 5 bases, with 14 bases between. The CDR3 is 15 residues long. Here the CDR3 DNA reads TGTGCCAGCAGCGGGCCACAGGGAAGGACCGGGGAGCTGTTTTTT. Protein product: CASSGPQGRTGELFF.

V and J are TRBV6-1 and TRBJ1-2; D not certain. Germline CDR1 and CDR2: MNHNS and SASEGT. V was trimmed by 5 bases and J by 4 bases, leaving 8 bases between them. This CDR3 comprises 12 residues. The CDR3 loop reads CASSTPPYGYTF. The DNA for the CDR3 is TGTGCCAGCAGTACTCCGCCCTATGGCTACACCTTC.

This clonotype was seen a few times. The chain recombines TRBV11-2 with TRBJ1-3; no reliable D call. The germline V gene has CDR1 SGHAT and CDR2 FQNNGV. Between the trimmed V and J ends, which lost 3 bases and 4 bases, there was a span of 16 bases. CDR3 size: 16 residues. The CDR3 region has the DNA TGTGCCAGCAGCTTGGTTAGGACTTTGTTCGGAAACACCATATATTTT. Protein: CASSLVRTLFGNTIYF. The whole variable domain, remainder taken from reference TRBV11-2 and TRBJ1-3, is EAGVAQSPRYKIIEKRQSVAFWCNPISGHATLYWYQQILGQGPKLLIQFQNNGVVDDSQLPKDRFSAERLKGVDSTLKIQPAKLEDSAVYLCASSLVRTLFGNTIYFGEGSWLTVV.

This chain connects TRBV12-3 or TRBV12-4 to TRBJ1-5; 8 bases map to TRBD1. After removal of 6 bases from V and 6 bases from J, the junction contained 4 bases not matched to a gene. The length of the CDR3 is 13 residues. This chain's CDR3 is CASRGQDPQPQHF. The CDR3 DNA reads TGTGCCAGCAGGGGACAGGATCCTCAGCCCCAGCATTTT.

This rearrangement joins TRBV11-2 to TRBJ2-5, with a weak D call TRBD1 (5 bases). Germline assignment: CDR1 SGHAT and CDR2 FQNNGV. The CDR3 length is 12 residues. Trimming left V 3 bases short and J 5 bases short, with 7 bases between. For the CDR3, the DNA is TGTGCCAGCAGCTTTGGGGCCGAGACCCAGTACTTC. The encoded protein is CASSFGAETQYF.

This clonotype has more than one count but fewer than ten. This chain links TRBV12-3 or TRBV12-4 with TRBJ2-5, with 7 bases aligning to TRBD1. This CDR3 comprises 13 residues. The trim removed 6 bases at V and 4 bases at J, leaving 5 bases unmatched. The CDR3 loop is CASRRGGPETQYF. The CDR3 DNA reads as TGTGCCAGCAGAAGAGGGGGCCCAGAGACCCAGTACTTC.